This entry lists 3 T cell receptor beta chains sequenced from one sample in a study of T cells after yellow fever vaccination. TCRdb re-called the 5' RACE reads through MiXCR, storing one row per CDR3 protein. The sample records hundreds of thousands of distinct CDR3 sequences, about 17% being singletons. The sample consisted of PBMCs, taken more than 4 days after the first yellow fever vaccination. All receptors come from a man aged 18 to 35 who received the YFV17D yellow fever vaccine.

This clonotype has more than one count but fewer than ten. The gene calls are TRBV5-1 and TRBJ2-2; possible D gene TRBD1, 6 bases. Trimming removed 4 bases from V and 6 bases from J, with 22 bases in between. The CDR3 contains 17 residues. Looked up from germline, CDR1 is SGHRS and CDR2 is YFSETQ. Here the CDR3 DNA reads TGCGCCAGCAGCATCCTTCCAGGGGCTGTCGCGGCCGGGGAGCTGTTTTTT. It encodes CASSILPGAVAAGELFF. Based on the CDR3 plus reference TRBV5-1 and TRBJ2-2, the full variable domain is KAGVTQTPRYLIKTRGQQVTLSCSPISGHRSVSWYQQTPGQGLQFLFEYFSETQRNKGNFPGRFSGRQFSNSRSEMNVSTLELGDSALYLCASSILPGAVAAGELFFGEGSRLTVL.

This clonotype showed up just a few times. The gene calls are TRBV5-1 and TRBJ2-3; 8 bases map to TRBD2. V trimming: 2 bases; J trimming: 6 bases; junction bases outside the gene matches: 8. CDR1 SGHRS and CDR2 YFSETQ come from the germline V gene. The CDR3 spans 15 residues. In DNA, the CDR3 is TGCGCCAGCAGCTTCATGGGACTAGGTTCTGATACGCAGTATTTT. Its translation is CASSFMGLGSDTQYF. The variable domain in full, with the rest retrieved from reference TRBV5-1 and TRBJ2-3, is KAGVTQTPRYLIKTRGQQVTLSCSPISGHRSVSWYQQTPGQGLQFLFEYFSETQRNKGNFPGRFSGRQFSNSRSEMNVSTLELGDSALYLCASSFMGLGSDTQYFGPGTRLTVL.

This clonotype was found a few times. The chain couples TRBV6-1 to TRBJ2-7; 13 bases are a match to TRBD2. Per germline, CDR1 MNHNS and CDR2 SASEGT. The CDR3 consists of 17 residues. The J segment lost 2 bases and the V segment lost 6 bases, leaving 10 bases of the junction unmatched. CDR3 loop: CASSRTSGGFEAYEQYV. CDR3 nucleotides: TGTGCCAGCAGCCGGACTAGCGGGGGCTTTGAAGCCTACGAGCAGTACGTC.